What follows are 25 T cell receptor beta chains derived from one specimen sequenced in a study of cytomegalovirus exposure and HLA in healthy donors (dated by TCRdb to 2017 to 2019). The library was generated by the immunoSEQ multiplex PCR assay. TCRdb took this table from immuneACCESS and kept in-frame rearrangements with V and J called. Such tables lack part of the clones; where checked against another copy, unresolved V genes explain under half of the gap, and the rest is unexplained. The sample yields 150,000 or so clones; roughly 84% were counted once. Roughly 1.9% of the sample lies in the top ten. Sequencing was performed on PBMCs. The receptors stem from a human donor in good health.

V usage is TRBV27 and J usage is TRBJ1-1; D possibly corresponds to TRBD1 (5 bases). This CDR3 has 15 residues. Deletions cut 3 bases from V and 0 bases from J, with 11 bases between. Germline V gives CDR1 MNHEY, CDR2 SMNVEV (reference sequence). CDR3 DNA sequence: TGTGCCAGCAGTTTCTCGAGACAGTTGAACACTGAAGCTTTCTTT. Protein: CASSFSRQLNTEAFF.

The chain carries TRBV5-1 and TRBJ2-7; 9 nucleotides match TRBD1. CDR1 SGHRS and CDR2 YFSETQ come from the germline V gene. V shed 7 bases and J 6 bases; nucleotides not matched to a gene: 11. The CDR3 has 14 amino acids. As DNA, the CDR3 is TGCGCCAGCGGATGGGGACAGGGAGGCGGCGAGCAGTACTTC. Amino acids: CASGWGQGGGEQYF.

This chain connects TRBV9 to TRBJ2-1; 14 nucleotides line up with TRBD2. The CDR3 extends over 15 amino acids. The trim removed 5 bases at V and 9 bases at J, leaving 7 bases unmatched. Germline CDR1 is SGDLS and CDR2 is YYNGEE. The CDR3 DNA reads as TGTGCCAGCAGGGGTCCGGGACTAGCGGGAGTTGAGCAGTTCTTC. Protein sequence: CASRGPGLAGVEQFF.

The rearrangement links TRBV11-2 to TRBJ2-7; D is uncertain. The germline V gene has CDR1 SGHAT and CDR2 FQNNGV. The CDR3 runs to 13 residues. Trimming took 8 bases from V and 4 from J, leaving 15 bases between them. CDR3 region: CASRSPILYEQYF. CDR3 DNA sequence: TGTGCCAGCCGCTCCCCTATTCTGTACGAGCAGTACTTC.

This clone has just a few counts. The CDR3 DNA is TGTGCCTGGAACAGGTTCACCGGGGAGCTGTTTTTT. Its translation: CAWNRFTGELFF. This chain joins TRBV30 and TRBJ2-2, with D perhaps TRBD1 (5 bases). This CDR3 comprises 12 residues. The germline V and J ends were trimmed by 4 bases and 4 bases, with 7 bases remaining between them. From germline, CDR1 is GTSNPN and CDR2 SVGIG (reference sequence).

The V gene is TRBV4-1, the J gene TRBJ1-3; D gene ambiguous. V dropped 0 bases and J dropped 10 bases, with 13 bases sitting between them. The germline V gene encodes CDR1 MGHRA and CDR2 YSYEKL. The CDR3 has 14 amino acids. This CDR3 reads CASSQESVGTTIYF. CDR3 bases: TGCGCCAGCAGCCAAGAGAGCGTTGGCACAACCATATATTTT.

V is TRBV7-2 and J is TRBJ1-1; no firm D call. The CDR3 length is 14 residues. Per germline, CDR1 SGHTA and CDR2 FQGNSA. The V and J ends lost 5 bases and 3 bases respectively, with 13 bases between them. The CDR3 nucleotides are TGTGCCAGCAGCCCCCGCCCCGGGGACACTGAAGCTTTCTTT. Protein sequence: CASSPRPGDTEAFF.

The table lists this clone with a few counts. The chain couples TRBV6-5 to TRBJ1-1; D is possibly TRBD1 (6 bases). The V and J ends lost 1 base and 9 bases respectively, with 12 bases between them. Germline V gene sequence: CDR1 MNHEY, CDR2 SVGAGI. This CDR3 is 13 amino acids long. This chain's CDR3 is CASSYFLQGQAFF. The CDR3 coding sequence is TGTGCCAGCAGTTACTTTTTGCAGGGGCAAGCTTTCTTT.

The V call is TRBV15, the J call TRBJ1-1; D is unclear. The V end lost 5 bases, the J end lost 1 base, and 5 bases lay between the germline ends. The CDR3 extends over 12 amino acids. Per germline, CDR1 LNHNV and CDR2 YYDKDF (reference sequence). For the CDR3, the DNA is TGTGCCACCAGCTCAGGGAACACTGAAGCTTTCTTT. Translating it yields CATSSGNTEAFF. The full variable domain, completed using reference TRBV15 and TRBJ1-1, is DAMVIQNPRYQVTQFGKPVTLSCSQTLNHNVMYWYQQKSSQAPKLLFHYYDKDFNNEADTPDNFQSRRPNTSFCFLDIRSPGLGDTAMYLCATSSGNTEAFFGQGTRLTVV.

The V call is TRBV6-1, the J call TRBJ1-2; no clear D gene. The length of the CDR3 is 13 residues. V was pared by 1 base and J by 7 bases, with 10 bases between. Germline CDR1 and CDR2: MNHNS and SASEGT. The CDR3 loop is CASSEVRTGGYTF. CDR3 nucleotide sequence: TGTGCCAGCAGTGAAGTCAGGACTGGTGGCTACACCTTC.

The chain employs TRBV2 and TRBJ1-2; D is undetermined. The length of the CDR3 is 14 residues. Looked up from germline, CDR1 is SNHLY and CDR2 is FYNNEI. V dropped 6 bases and J dropped 10 bases, with 21 bases sitting between them. CDR3 protein: CASRDTGVSVDYTF. The CDR3 region has the DNA TGTGCCAGCAGAGACACCGGGGTTTCGGTCGACTACACCTTC. The whole variable domain, filled in from reference TRBV2 and TRBJ1-2, reads EPEVTQTPSHQVTQMGQEVILRCVPISNHLYFYWYRQILGQKVEFLVSFYNNEISEKSEIFDDQFSVERPDGSNFTLKIRSTKLEDSAMYFCASRDTGVSVDYTFGSGTRLTVV.

This clone was observed a single time. The chain employs TRBV2 and TRBJ2-1; the D gene is possibly TRBD2 (5 bases). Deletions cut 4 bases from V and 4 bases from J, with 14 bases between. The CDR3 runs to 15 residues. Germline V CDR1 and CDR2: SNHLY, FYNNEI. CDR3 in DNA: TGTGCCAGCAGTGCCCAATCCCGAGGGTACAATGAGCAGTTCTTC. This codes for CASSAQSRGYNEQFF.

V usage is TRBV9 and J usage is TRBJ1-4; maybe TRBD1 (6 bases). The V gene's germline CDR1 is SGDLS and CDR2 YYNGEE. The CDR3 length is 15 residues. Trimming took 5 bases from V and 8 from J, leaving 19 bases between them. Here the CDR3 DNA reads TGTGCCAGCAGAGATATCAGGGGACATTTAGAAAAACTGTTTTTT. The encoded protein is CASRDIRGHLEKLFF.

V and J are TRBV20-1 and TRBJ2-5, with 7 bases that match TRBD1. Germline V gene lookup returns CDR1 DFQATT and CDR2 SNEGSKA (reference sequence). V dropped 4 bases and J dropped 4; count of bases not matched to a gene: 0. This CDR3 comprises 11 residues. The CDR3, as DNA: TGCAGTGCTAACAGGGGAGAGACCCAGTACTTC. The encoded protein is CSANRGETQYF.

A few counts support this clone. V is TRBV6-6 and J is TRBJ1-5; 9 bases agree with TRBD1. CDR3 length: 15 amino acids. V gave up 7 bases and J gave up 4 bases; unmatched junction bases: 8. CDR1 MNHNY and CDR2 SVGAGI come from the germline V gene (reference sequence). The CDR3 loop reads CASTGTGTGNQPQHF. The CDR3 DNA reads as TGTGCCAGCACCGGTACCGGGACAGGGAATCAGCCCCAGCATTTT.

This clone has just one count. V gene TRBV11-1 combines with J gene TRBJ2-6; 7 bases map to TRBD1. CDR1 is SGHAT, CDR2 FQDESV, per germline (reference sequence). V shed 5 bases and J 7 bases; nucleotides not matched to a gene: 14. The CDR3 extends over 17 amino acids. The CDR3 DNA follows: TGTGCCAGCAGCCCGACAGGGTCGCGTAAAGGAGCCAACGTCCTGACTTTC. Its protein is CASSPTGSRKGANVLTF.

The CDR3 sequence is CASSPVGQGATGHEQFF. The CDR3, as DNA: TGTGCCAGCTCACCAGTTGGACAGGGGGCGACAGGCCATGAGCAGTTCTTC. The chain carries TRBV18 and TRBJ2-1; 11 bases agree with TRBD1. After removal of 2 bases from V and 8 bases from J, the junction contained 11 bases not matched to a gene. Germline V gene data show CDR1 as KGHSH and CDR2 as LQKENI. This CDR3 has 17 residues.

A single count supports this clone. The chain links TRBV4-1 to TRBJ2-5; 7 bases map to TRBD2. CDR1 is MGHRA, CDR2 YSYEKL, per germline. The CDR3 is 15 residues long. J gave up 5 bases and V 0 bases, and 6 bases lay outside the gene matches. This CDR3 is CASSQDGGSLETQYF. CDR3 DNA sequence: TGCGCCAGCAGCCAAGACGGCGGGAGTCTGGAGACCCAGTACTTC.

V and J are TRBV10-2 and TRBJ1-5; no clear D gene. The CDR3 runs 13 residues. V was pared by 4 bases and J by 3 bases, with 7 bases between. CDR1 WSHSY and CDR2 SAAADI come from the germline V gene. The CDR3 is CASSGTVNQPQHF. The CDR3 coding sequence is TGCGCCAGCAGTGGGACTGTCAATCAGCCCCAGCATTTT.

The chain has TRBV2 and TRBJ2-7, with TRBD2 matching over 7 bases. V gave up 7 bases and J gave up 4 bases; unmatched junction bases: 13. Germline V CDR1 and CDR2: SNHLY, FYNNEI. The CDR3 spans 15 residues. In DNA form, the CDR3 reads TGTGCCAGCAACTCCCCTTTATGGGGGGGGTACGAGCAGTACTTC. Translating it yields CASNSPLWGGYEQYF.

V usage is TRBV4-2 and J usage is TRBJ2-1; no firm D call. V gave up 1 base and J gave up 0 bases, with 7 bases separating them. Germline CDR1 reads LGHNA; CDR2 reads YNFKEQ. This CDR3 has 15 residues. CDR3 DNA sequence: TGTGCCAGCAGCCAAGCCGCTAGCTCCTACAATGAGCAGTTCTTC. It codes for CASSQAASSYNEQFF.

The chain carries TRBV10-3 and TRBJ2-7; 10 nucleotides align to TRBD1. The CDR3 is made up of 15 amino acids. V lost 10 bases, J lost 3 bases, and 12 bases stayed unmatched. CDR1 is ENHRY and CDR2 is SYGVKD in the germline V gene. In DNA form, the CDR3 reads TGTGCCAGCAGCAAGATCCGGGACAGGGGCTACGAGCAGTACTTC. Protein: CASSKIRDRGYEQYF.

This clone was counted once. The chain is built from TRBV5-4 and TRBJ2-1; 10 bases line up with TRBD2. The CDR3 is 17 amino acids. CDR1 is SGHNT and CDR2 is YYREEE in the germline V gene (reference sequence). The junction had 14 bases not matched to a gene; V was cut back by 4 bases and J by 7 bases. Written as DNA, the CDR3 is TGTGCCAGCAGCATTGGATCAGGACTAGCGGTGAAGAATGAGCAGTTCTTC. This gives the protein CASSIGSGLAVKNEQFF.

The chain uses TRBV30 and TRBJ2-7; 7 bases map to TRBD2. The CDR3 is 13 residues long. The V gene end was trimmed by 3 bases and the J gene end by 10 bases; junction bases not matched to a gene: 12. CDR1 is GTSNPN, CDR2 SVGIG, per germline (reference sequence). The CDR3 DNA reads TGTGCCTGGAGCGCCCCCGGGGGGACGGGTCAGTACTTC. This encodes CAWSAPGGTGQYF.

This clone was detected only once. V is TRBV4-3 and J is TRBJ1-1, with 8 bases that match TRBD1. The CDR3 is 14 residues long. V lost 3 bases, J lost 3 bases, and 3 bases stayed unmatched. Germline V lookup: CDR1 LGHNA, CDR2 YSLEER. CDR3 in amino acids: CASSHLTGDTEAFF. CDR3 nucleotides: TGCGCCAGCAGCCACCTGACAGGGGACACTGAAGCTTTCTTT.